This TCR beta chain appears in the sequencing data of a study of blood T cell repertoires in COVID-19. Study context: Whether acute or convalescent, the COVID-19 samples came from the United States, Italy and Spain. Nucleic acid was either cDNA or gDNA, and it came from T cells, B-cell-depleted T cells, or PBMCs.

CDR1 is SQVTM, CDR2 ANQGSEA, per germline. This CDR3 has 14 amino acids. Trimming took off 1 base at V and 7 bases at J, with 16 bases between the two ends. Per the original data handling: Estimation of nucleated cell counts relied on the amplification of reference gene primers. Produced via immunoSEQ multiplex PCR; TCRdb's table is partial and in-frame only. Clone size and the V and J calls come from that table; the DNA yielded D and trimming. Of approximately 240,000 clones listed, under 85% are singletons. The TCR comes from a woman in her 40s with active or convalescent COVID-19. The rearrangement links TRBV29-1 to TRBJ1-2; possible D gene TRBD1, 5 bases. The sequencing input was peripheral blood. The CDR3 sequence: CSVEANPRAGGYTF. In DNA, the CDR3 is TGCAGCGTTGAAGCAAATCCCAGGGCCGGTGGCTACACCTTC.